One and the same sample provided the 25 T cell receptor beta chains below, sequenced in a study of OX40 agonist ivuxolimab in advanced cancers. The table came from immunoSEQ multiplex PCR; TCRdb's copy has only in-frame clones and leaves some out. The table records more than 80,000 clones, roughly 84% of them present only once. The starting material was CD4+ or CD8+ T cells sorted from blood, obtained in a trial of the OX40 agonist ivuxolimab. The receptors derive from an adult with an advanced solid tumor such as melanoma, head and neck, liver or kidney cancer.

This chain connects TRBV28 to TRBJ1-6; D remains unclear. With 5 bases removed from V and 9 bases from J, the gap between germline ends came to 17 bases. The CDR3 covers 15 residues. From germline, CDR1 is MDHEN and CDR2 SYDVKM. The CDR3 DNA is TGTGCCAGCAGTGCCGAAGGGCGCCCTGGTTCACCCCTCCACTTT. This gives the protein CASSAEGRPGSPLHF.

The V and J genes are TRBV2 and TRBJ1-2; the D gene is possibly TRBD1 (5 bases). CDR1 is SNHLY, CDR2 FYNNEI, per germline. Trimming removed 5 bases from V and 4 bases from J, with 14 bases in between. The CDR3 contains 14 residues. The CDR3 loop reads CASSTGTVVYGYTF. In DNA form, the CDR3 reads TGTGCCAGCAGTACCGGGACGGTCGTCTATGGCTACACCTTC.

The rearrangement joins TRBV27 to TRBJ1-3; no firm D call. V lost 5 bases, J lost 2 bases, and 10 bases lay in between. CDR1 and CDR2 from the germline V gene are MNHEY and SMNVEV (reference sequence). The CDR3 sequence is 14 residues long. This CDR3 reads CASSPNSPGNTIYF. In nucleotides, the CDR3 is TGTGCCAGCAGTCCCAACAGTCCTGGAAACACCATATATTTT.

The chain employs TRBV11-2 and TRBJ2-7, with 7 bases identical to TRBD1. Germline V gene data show CDR1 as SGHAT and CDR2 as FQNNGV. The CDR3 spans 15 residues. V lost 5 bases to trimming and J lost 0 bases; unmatched junction nucleotides: 7. The CDR3 DNA is TGTGCCAGCAGCCCTACAGGGGTCCTCTCCTACGAGCAGTACTTC. Protein: CASSPTGVLSYEQYF.

This chain joins TRBV11-2 and TRBJ2-1; 12 nucleotides align to TRBD2. The trim removed 5 bases at V and 4 bases at J, leaving 3 bases unmatched. This CDR3 has 15 residues. Germline V CDR1 and CDR2: SGHAT, FQNNGV. CDR3 bases: TGTGCCAGCAGCCGGACTAGCGGGGTATACAATGAGCAGTTCTTC. This translates into CASSRTSGVYNEQFF.

This chain connects TRBV19 to TRBJ2-6, with D uncertain. V lost 7 bases and J 4 bases, leaving 20 bases between the germline ends. The germline V gene encodes CDR1 LNHDA and CDR2 SQIVND (reference sequence). The CDR3 is 17 amino acids. The CDR3 DNA reads as TGTGCCAGTACCCCTAGTGGTGACAATTTGGGGGCCAACGTCCTGACTTTC. As protein: CASTPSGDNLGANVLTF. Together with reference TRBV19 and TRBJ2-6, the CDR3 gives the full variable domain: DGGITQSPKYLFRKEGQNVTLSCEQNLNHDAMYWYRQDPGQGLRLIYYSQIVNDFQKGDIAEGYSVSREKKESFPLTVTSAQKNPTAFYLCASTPSGDNLGANVLTFGAGSRLTVL.

This clone was found once. This rearrangement joins TRBV6-5 to TRBJ2-5, with D maybe TRBD1 (6 bases). V was cut by 6 bases and J by 2 bases, with 10 bases left in between. CDR1 and CDR2 (germline): MNHEY, SVGAGI. The CDR3 is 13 amino acids. CDR3 nucleotides: TGTGCCAGCAGCCGCGACAGGCAAGAGACCCAGTACTTC. It is translated as CASSRDRQETQYF.

The chain couples TRBV7-2 to TRBJ1-1; TRBD1 agrees at 7 bases. After removal of 5 bases from V and 8 bases from J, the junction contained 2 bases not matched to a gene. Germline CDR1 reads SGHTA; CDR2 reads FQGNSA. This CDR3 has 11 residues. The CDR3 sequence is CASSKGQEAFF. The DNA of the CDR3 is TGTGCCAGCAGCAAGGGACAGGAAGCTTTCTTT.

The V gene is TRBV19, the J gene TRBJ1-2; 10 nucleotides agree with TRBD1. Trimming cost V 6 bases and J 9 bases; bases outside gene matches: 7. The CDR3 runs to 13 residues. Per the germline V gene, CDR1 is LNHDA and CDR2 is SQIVND (reference sequence). The CDR3 region has the DNA TGTGCCAGTAGAGGGGACAGGGGTGGGAGCTACACCTTC. Translation gives CASRGDRGGSYTF.

In its sample, this clone was seen once. The V and J genes are TRBV30 and TRBJ1-1; D is ambiguous. The CDR3 consists of 11 residues. Trimming removed 3 bases from V and 1 base from J, with 3 bases in between. The germline CDR1 and CDR2 sequences are GTSNPN and SVGIG (reference sequence). CDR3 nucleotides: TGTGCCTGGAGGGCGAACACTGAAGCTTTCTTT. This codes for CAWRANTEAFF.

This sequence joins TRBV6-1 and TRBJ1-1, with D unclear. Germline CDR1 and CDR2: MNHNS and SASEGT. CDR3 length: 14 residues. Trimming cost V 5 bases and J 8 bases, with 18 bases left between them. The CDR3 is CASSNRAPRSEAFF. The CDR3 coding sequence is TGTGCCAGCAGTAACCGGGCCCCGAGGTCAGAAGCTTTCTTT.

V is TRBV7-2 and J is TRBJ2-2; TRBD2 matches at 9 bases. The V gene's germline CDR1 is SGHTA and CDR2 FQGNSA. The CDR3 spans 15 residues. With 5 bases clipped from V and 10 bases from J, the junction kept 11 bases outside the gene matches. Here the CDR3 reads CASSPLGLAGEELFF. CDR3 nucleotide sequence: TGTGCCAGCAGCCCCCTGGGACTAGCTGGCGAGGAGCTGTTTTTT.

The rearrangement joins TRBV2 to TRBJ2-1; 10 positions match TRBD2. CDR1 SNHLY and CDR2 FYNNEI come from the germline V gene. V lost 8 bases and J lost 7; bases outside the gene matches: 8. The CDR3 has 14 residues. This CDR3 reads CASLSGRAGNEQFF. CDR3 coding DNA: TGTGCCAGCCTCAGCGGGAGGGCCGGTAATGAGCAGTTCTTC.

V usage is TRBV6-1 and J usage is TRBJ2-5; perhaps TRBD1 as D (6 bases). CDR1 and CDR2 (germline): MNHNS, SASEGT. The CDR3 spans 15 residues. With 2 bases removed from V and 5 bases from J, the gap between germline ends came to 15 bases. CDR3 sequence reads: CASSEQQGVYETQYF. CDR3 bases: TGTGCCAGCAGTGAACAACAGGGAGTATACGAGACCCAGTACTTC.

In its sample, this clone was seen once. The chain joins TRBV7-9 to TRBJ2-1; maybe TRBD2 (5 bases). The V gene lost 1 base and the J gene lost 10 bases, with 8 bases spanning the gap. Per germline, CDR1 SEHNR and CDR2 FQNEAQ (reference sequence). The CDR3 contains 12 residues. CDR3 loop: CASSLVEGEQFF. CDR3 DNA: TGTGCCAGCAGCTTAGTTGAGGGCGAGCAGTTCTTC.

The rearrangement uses TRBV19 and TRBJ2-7, with 7 nucleotides matching TRBD1. CDR1 LNHDA and CDR2 SQIVND come from the germline V gene (reference sequence). CDR3 length: 14 residues. V lost 5 bases, J lost 2 bases, and 6 bases stayed unmatched. CDR3: CASSVTGDAYEQYF. In nucleotides, the CDR3 is TGTGCCAGTAGTGTCACAGGGGACGCCTACGAGCAGTACTTC.

This CDR3 reads CASSPLTAGTKDHEQYF. The CDR3 nucleotides read TGTGCCAGCAGTCCCCTCACCGCCGGGACTAAGGACCACGAGCAGTACTTC. This chain connects TRBV27 to TRBJ2-7; TRBD2 agrees at 7 bases. J lost 5 bases, V lost 5 bases, and 18 bases had no gene match. Looked up from germline, CDR1 is MNHEY and CDR2 is SMNVEV (reference sequence). CDR3 length: 17 amino acids.

The chain uses TRBV9 and TRBJ2-3; D gene unclear. Germline values: CDR1 SGDLS, CDR2 YYNGEE. V lost 7 bases, J lost 2 bases, and 8 bases lay in between. The CDR3 has 12 residues. Written as DNA, the CDR3 is TGTGCCAGCGCCGGATACACAGATACGCAGTATTTT. Encoded protein: CASAGYTDTQYF.

This clone came up a few times. The chain couples TRBV2 to TRBJ2-1; 8 bases fit TRBD2. After removal of 7 bases from V and 7 bases from J, the junction contained 6 bases not matched to a gene. The CDR3 length is 13 residues. Germline V gives CDR1 SNHLY, CDR2 FYNNEI. CDR3 sequence reads: CASTLAVGNEQFF. The DNA of the CDR3 is TGTGCCAGCACACTAGCGGTTGGAAATGAGCAGTTCTTC.

J is TRBJ1-1 and V is TRBV6-5; maybe TRBD1 (5 bases). CDR1 MNHEY and CDR2 SVGAGI come from the germline V gene. V gave up 6 bases and J gave up 2 bases, with 13 bases separating them. This CDR3 comprises 14 residues. CDR3 protein: CASSLTGYNTEAFF. The CDR3 bases are TGTGCCAGCAGCCTCACAGGATATAACACTGAAGCTTTCTTT.

The chain has TRBV5-1 and TRBJ2-3, with D tentatively TRBD2 (5 bases). Trimming shortened V by 0 bases and J by 2 bases, and 10 bases separated the two germline ends. Germline-derived CDR1 and CDR2 are SGHRS and YFSETQ. The CDR3 consists of 15 residues. CDR3 DNA sequence: TGCGCCAGCAGCTTGGGGGCGCGGGCCACAGATACGCAGTATTTT. Protein product: CASSLGARATDTQYF. The complete variable domain, with remaining parts taken from reference TRBV5-1 and TRBJ2-3, reads KAGVTQTPRYLIKTRGQQVTLSCSPISGHRSVSWYQQTPGQGLQFLFEYFSETQRNKGNFPGRFSGRQFSNSRSEMNVSTLELGDSALYLCASSLGARATDTQYFGPGTRLTVL.

This rearrangement joins TRBV11-2 to TRBJ2-3; TRBD2 agrees at 11 bases. The CDR3 totals 17 residues. Trimming removed 1 base from V and 3 bases from J; junction bases left unmatched: 6. Germline V gene sequence: CDR1 SGHAT, CDR2 FQNNGV. The CDR3 spells CASSLGRLAGSTDTQYF. DNA of the CDR3: TGTGCCAGCAGCTTAGGTCGACTAGCGGGGAGTACAGATACGCAGTATTTT.

This chain joins TRBV9 and TRBJ2-5; TRBD2 might be the D (7 bases). CDR1 and CDR2 from the germline V gene are SGDLS and YYNGEE. The CDR3 is 15 amino acids. V lost 1 base to trimming and J lost 5 bases, with 15 bases between them. The CDR3 sequence is CASSVTGGQLETQYF. DNA of the CDR3: TGTGCCAGCAGCGTAACCGGGGGGCAGCTGGAGACCCAGTACTTC.

This chain links TRBV6-5 with TRBJ1-1; D perhaps matches TRBD1 (6 bases). Germline lookup yields CDR1 MNHEY and CDR2 SVGAGI. V dropped 0 bases and J dropped 6 bases, with 14 bases sitting between them. This CDR3 region has 15 residues. The CDR3 DNA sequence: TGTGCCAGCAGTTACTCCAACACGGGGGCCTCTGAAGCTTTCTTT. The encoded protein is CASSYSNTGASEAFF.

This clone was counted only a few times. This chain uses TRBV6-1 with TRBJ1-2; D remains unclear. CDR1 is MNHNS and CDR2 is SASEGT in the germline V gene. The CDR3 is 15 residues long. V lost 3 bases to trimming and J lost 2 bases, with 13 bases between them. CDR3 DNA sequence: TGTGCCAGCAGTGATGTGCAAGGGCTGAACTATGGCTACACCTTC. As protein: CASSDVQGLNYGYTF.